These 25 T cell receptor beta chains were all obtained from the same sample, sequenced in a study of blood T cells in healthy people across ages. Using a J-beta primer mix together with a sample-barcoded 5' primer, a second PCR was run for about 6 to 12 cycles. TCRdb recomputed calls from the 5' RACE reads with MiXCR, one row per CDR3 protein. The sample consists of 730,000 or so distinct CDR3 sequences, around 40% of them appearing once. Material: blood. Source of these receptors: a woman in her fifties or sixties in good health.

The chain carries TRBV20-1 and TRBJ2-1; 13 bases agree with TRBD2. Germline CDR1 and CDR2: DFQATT and SNEGSKA (reference sequence). With 3 bases clipped from V and 6 bases from J, the junction kept 2 bases outside the gene matches. This CDR3 has 14 residues. The CDR3 spells CSASTSGRANEQFF. CDR3 sequence (DNA): TGCAGTGCTAGCACTAGCGGGAGGGCCAATGAGCAGTTCTTC.

About this clonotype itself: This could be a read error, since a much larger clone is one nucleotide away. V and J are TRBV25-1 and TRBJ2-1; TRBD1 matches 8 bases. CDR3 length: 14 residues. Trimming at V came to 2 bases and at J to 10 bases, leaving 7 bases not matched to a gene. Germline V gives CDR1 MGHDK, CDR2 SYGVNS. The CDR3 DNA reads as TGTGCCAGCAGTGAAGGACAGGGCTACTACGAGCAGTTCTTC. Its protein product is CASSEGQGYYEQFF. The variable domain in full, completed from reference TRBV25-1 and TRBJ2-1, reads EADIYQTPRYLVIGTGKKITLECSQTMGHDKMYWYQQDPGMELHLIHYSYGVNSTEKGDLSSESTVSRIRTEHFPLTLESARPSHTSQYLCASSEGQGYYEQFFGPGTRLTVL.

The V call is TRBV10-2, the J call TRBJ1-2, with D unclear. Deletions cut 2 bases from V and 3 bases from J, with 10 bases between. This CDR3 is 14 amino acids long. From germline, CDR1 is WSHSY and CDR2 SAAADI. CDR3 DNA sequence: TGCGCCAGCAGTGAGGCAAAGGGCTACTATGGCTACACCTTC. The encoded protein is CASSEAKGYYGYTF.

This clonotype was seen a few times. This chain uses TRBV29-1 with TRBJ2-2, with D perhaps assigned TRBD1 or TRBD2 (5 bases each). Germline V lookup: CDR1 SQVTM, CDR2 ANQGSEA. CDR3 length: 14 residues. Trimming removed 5 bases at V and 5 bases at J, with 15 bases between. The CDR3 nucleotides are TGCAGCGTTAAGCGGTCTGGGGGAACCGGGGAGCTGTTTTTT. It translates to CSVKRSGGTGELFF.

Only a few counts were recorded for this clonotype. The rearrangement uses TRBV6-6 and TRBJ1-4; 7 bases are shared with TRBD1. Trimming cost V 2 bases and J 4 bases; bases outside gene matches: 1. The CDR3 has 14 amino acids. CDR1 MNHNY and CDR2 SVGAGI come from the germline V gene (reference sequence). CDR3 residues: CASSYGTDNEKLFF. The CDR3 DNA sequence: TGTGCCAGCAGTTACGGGACAGATAATGAAAAACTGTTTTTT.

CDR3: CASSWPSGVETQFF. The CDR3 DNA follows: TGTGCCAGCAGTTGGCCTAGCGGGGTTGAGACCCAGTTCTTC. The rearrangement uses TRBV25-1 and TRBJ2-1; TRBD2 agrees at 9 bases. J was trimmed by 13 bases and V by 5 bases; bases with no gene match: 12. From germline, CDR1 is MGHDK and CDR2 SYGVNS. The CDR3 runs to 14 residues.

This clonotype was recorded a few times. The gene calls are TRBV6-6 and TRBJ2-7; 13 nucleotides align to TRBD2. The CDR3 totals 15 residues. Per germline, CDR1 MNHNY and CDR2 SVGAGI (reference sequence). V gave up 5 bases and J gave up 7 bases; unmatched junction bases: 8. This CDR3 is CASSTLAGGQAEQYF. The CDR3 region has the DNA TGTGCCAGCAGTACACTAGCGGGAGGGCAAGCGGAGCAGTACTTC.

V usage is TRBV5-1 and J usage is TRBJ1-1; 9 bases are a match to TRBD1. The CDR3 is 14 amino acids. Germline V gene sequence: CDR1 SGHRS, CDR2 YFSETQ. Trimming took 7 bases from V and 1 from J; bases not matched to a gene: 5. The CDR3 coding sequence is TGCGCCAGCTTACAGGGGGCTGGGAACACTGAAGCTTTCTTT. Its translation: CASLQGAGNTEAFF.

This clonotype was observed a few times. J is TRBJ1-6 and V is TRBV12-3 or TRBV12-4; 7 bases are a match to TRBD1. The CDR3 spans 15 residues. The junction had 10 bases not matched to a gene; V was cut back by 5 bases and J by 9 bases. CDR3 region: CASSNTNRGSSPLHF. DNA for the CDR3: TGTGCCAGCAGTAATACTAACAGGGGTAGTTCACCCCTCCACTTT.

The gene calls are TRBV29-1 and TRBJ2-4, with D perhaps matching TRBD2 (6 bases). The J call is in doubt because the DNA end fits TRBJ2-7 better. This CDR3 comprises 15 residues. Germline CDR1 is SQVTM and CDR2 is ANQGSEA. The DNA of the CDR3 is TGCAGCGTTGAAGAAGTGGGAGGACTCCCCTACGAGCAGTACTTC. Protein sequence: CSVEEVGGLPYEQYF.

This clonotype was observed once. Relative to the germline gene, one junction end is altered; a read error may explain this. This chain links TRBV30 with TRBJ1-2; D unclear. Germline CDR1 reads GTSNPN; CDR2 reads SVGIG (reference sequence). CDR3 length equals 11 residues. CDR3 protein: CAGSRARSYTF. For the CDR3, the DNA is TGTGCCGGGAGTAGGGCCCGCAGCTACACCTTC.

V usage is TRBV4-2 and J usage is TRBJ2-2; D remains unclear. Trimming took 0 bases from V and 5 from J, leaving 10 bases between them. The length of the CDR3 is 15 residues. Germline values: CDR1 LGHNA, CDR2 YNFKEQ. Here the CDR3 reads CASSQDRWGTGELFF. The CDR3 coding sequence is TGTGCCAGCAGCCAAGATCGATGGGGTACCGGGGAGCTGTTTTTT.

As regards this clonotype: A much larger clone lies a single base off, so this may be a read error. The rearrangement links TRBV7-2 to TRBJ2-7; D gene ambiguous. This CDR3 has 12 residues. Per germline, CDR1 SGHTA and CDR2 FQGNSA. V was trimmed by 2 bases and J by 5 bases, leaving 7 bases between them. This CDR3 reads CASSLMHNEQYF. The DNA of the CDR3 is TGTGCCAGCAGCTTAATGCATAACGAGCAGTACTTC.

This clonotype showed up just a few times. The V gene is TRBV5-1, the J gene TRBJ1-1; TRBD1 matches at 7 bases. CDR1 and CDR2 from the germline V gene are SGHRS and YFSETQ. This CDR3 has 16 amino acids. The V segment lost 0 bases and the J segment 1 base; nucleotides outside the gene matches: 6. CDR3 nucleotide sequence: TGCGCCAGCAGCTTGGAAGGGGGCGTGGGGAACACTGAAGCTTTCTTT. It yields the protein CASSLEGGVGNTEAFF.

The chain joins TRBV7-3 to TRBJ2-5; D is possibly TRBD2 (7 bases). Germline V gene sequence: CDR1 SGHTA, CDR2 FQGTGA. V gave up 0 bases and J gave up 1 base, with 15 bases separating them. This CDR3 has 17 amino acids. The CDR3 DNA reads TGTGCCAGCAGCTTAACGAGTGGGGGGGGCCCCCAAGAGACCCAGTACTTC. This translates into CASSLTSGGGPQETQYF.

The chain couples TRBV20-1 to TRBJ1-2; 7 bases map to TRBD1. The CDR3 runs 11 residues. Trimming at V came to 6 bases and at J to 7 bases, leaving 5 bases not matched to a gene. From germline, CDR1 is DFQATT and CDR2 SNEGSKA (reference sequence). The CDR3 nucleotides read TGCAGTGCGGGCGACAGGGCTGGCTACACCTTC. The encoded protein is CSAGDRAGYTF.

The J gene is TRBJ2-1, the V gene TRBV20-1; 10 bases match TRBD2. The ends lost 1 base at V and 4 bases at J; junction bases unmatched: 4. The CDR3 loop spans 15 amino acids. The germline CDR1 and CDR2 sequences are DFQATT and SNEGSKA (reference sequence). The CDR3 region is CSARVRAGGYNEQFF. The CDR3 nucleotides read TGCAGTGCTAGAGTGCGAGCGGGGGGGTACAATGAGCAGTTCTTC.

The chain is built from TRBV29-1 and TRBJ1-5; D is perhaps TRBD1 (5 bases). The CDR3 consists of 15 residues. Trimming removed 5 bases from V and 0 bases from J, with 14 bases in between. Germline CDR1 and CDR2: SQVTM and ANQGSEA. CDR3: CSVPGSGNSNQPQHF. The CDR3 region has the DNA TGCAGCGTTCCAGGGTCGGGGAATAGCAATCAGCCCCAGCATTTT.

V and J are TRBV27 and TRBJ2-1; a possible D gene is TRBD2 (6 bases). Trimming removed 6 bases from V and 5 bases from J, with 14 bases in between. Germline V gene lookup returns CDR1 MNHEY and CDR2 SMNVEV (reference sequence). The CDR3 runs 14 residues. The CDR3 protein is CASSGGRGNNEQFF. Here the CDR3 DNA reads TGTGCCAGCAGCGGTGGGCGGGGTAACAATGAGCAGTTCTTC.

This clonotype was observed a handful of times. The DNA of the CDR3 is TGTGCCAGCAGTTCTAGGACTAGCGGGGCCAACGTCCTGACTTTC. It specifies CASSSRTSGANVLTF. The V call is TRBV6-2 or TRBV6-3, the J call TRBJ2-6, with 8 bases that match TRBD2. CDR1 MNHEY and CDR2 SVGEGT come from the germline V gene. The CDR3 totals 15 residues. Trimming cost V 4 bases and J 4 bases; bases outside gene matches: 3.

This clonotype showed up many times. The chain recombines TRBV4-2 with TRBJ2-1; 7 bases are shared with TRBD2. This CDR3 has 15 residues. Trimming took 2 bases from V and 4 from J; bases not matched to a gene: 5. The germline V gene has CDR1 LGHNA and CDR2 YNFKEQ. CDR3: CASSQQPGLYNEQFF. The CDR3 DNA reads TGTGCCAGCAGCCAACAACCGGGACTATACAATGAGCAGTTCTTC.

The chain joins TRBV7-9 to TRBJ1-1; D uncertain. V was cut by 7 bases and J by 3 bases, with 12 bases left in between. The CDR3 is made up of 13 amino acids. Germline V CDR1 and CDR2: SEHNR, FQNEAQ (reference sequence). This CDR3 reads CASMTALDTEAFF. CDR3 nucleotide sequence: TGTGCCAGCATGACCGCCCTGGACACTGAAGCTTTCTTT. The full variable domain, its missing parts supplied by reference TRBV7-9 and TRBJ1-1, is DTGVSQNPRHKITKRGQNVTFRCDPISEHNRLYWYRQTLGQGPEFLTYFQNEAQLEKSRLLSDRFSAERPKGSFSTLEIQRTEQGDSAMYLCASMTALDTEAFFGQGTRLTVV.

About this clonotype itself: It is unclear where the CDR3 begins or ends on the DNA, so no DNA is shown, and the CDR3 is as TCRdb lists it. This rearrangement joins TRBV20-1 to TRBJ1-2; the table's D gene call, TRBD1, was not cross checked with the DNA. Germline V gene sequence: CDR1 DFQATT, CDR2 SNEGSKA (reference sequence). Termini included, the CDR3 measures 13 amino acids. The CDR3 here is CSAPRQGTYGCTF.

The chain has TRBV18 and TRBJ2-3; 11 nucleotides agree with TRBD2. Germline CDR1 and CDR2: KGHSH and LQKENI. V shed 3 bases and J 3 bases; nucleotides not matched to a gene: 5. The CDR3 runs to 16 residues. The CDR3 spells CASSPPGLAETDTQYF. The CDR3, as DNA: TGTGCCAGCTCACCTCCGGGACTAGCGGAGACAGATACGCAGTATTTT.

The chain joins TRBV6-5 to TRBJ2-7, with 8 bases that match TRBD1. The length of the CDR3 is 15 residues. V lost 6 bases, J lost 2 bases, and 9 bases stayed unmatched. The V gene's germline CDR1 is MNHEY and CDR2 SVGAGI. CDR3: CASRTTTGVPYEQYF. DNA of the CDR3: TGTGCCAGCAGGACTACGACAGGGGTTCCCTACGAGCAGTACTTC.